Sequencing of this T cell receptor beta chain was carried out in a study of T cells in women clearing cervical HPV infection. The wider study: Case blood was drawn when the lesion was first found; control blood after infection became undetectable. Case blood was drawn a median around 140 days after lesion detection.

Profiled with immunoSEQ multiplex PCR; TCRdb holds only in-frame clones, not every one. Listed are approximately 16,000 clones; around 6.7% falls within the top ten. Sequences were obtained from blood buffy coat. The TCR sequence derives from a woman between 18 and 75 years old with a cervical HPV16 infection that either progressed to CIN3+ or cleared (not recorded which).

CDR3 region: CASSFGGGESYNEQFF. The CDR3 bases that were read are TGCGCCAGCAGCTTCGGCGGGGGGGAGTCCTACAATGAG. This chain joins TRBV5-1 and TRBJ2-1, with TRBD2 matching 9 bases. The read terminates 3 residues ahead of where the CDR3 ends, so the germline J gene completes it. The CDR3 length is 16 residues. Per germline, CDR1 SGHRS and CDR2 YFSETQ. The V segment lost 2 bases and the J segment 1 base; nucleotides outside the gene matches: 4.